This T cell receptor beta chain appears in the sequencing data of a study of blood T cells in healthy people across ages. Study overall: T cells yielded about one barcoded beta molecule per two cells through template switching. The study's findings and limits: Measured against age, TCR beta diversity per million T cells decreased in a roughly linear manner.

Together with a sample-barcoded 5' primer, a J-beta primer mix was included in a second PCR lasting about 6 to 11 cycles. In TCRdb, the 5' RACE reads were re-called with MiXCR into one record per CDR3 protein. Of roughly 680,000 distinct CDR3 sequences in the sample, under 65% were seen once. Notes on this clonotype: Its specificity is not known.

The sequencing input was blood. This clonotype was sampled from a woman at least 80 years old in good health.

CDR3 coding DNA: TGTGCCAGCAGCTTACCACCCCGAGGGGATGAGCAGTACTTC. It encodes CASSLPPRGDEQYF. The chain joins TRBV7-9 to TRBJ2-7; D might be TRBD1 or TRBD2, each matching 5 bases. The CDR3 extends over 14 amino acids. Trimming removed 2 bases at V and 7 bases at J, with 15 bases between. Germline assignment: CDR1 SEHNR and CDR2 FQNEAQ (reference sequence).